These T cell receptor beta chains were read from a single sample in a study of blood T cells in healthy people across ages. In TCRdb, the 5' RACE reads were re-called with MiXCR into one record per CDR3 protein. The table records some 900,000 distinct CDR3 sequences, about 48% of them present only once. The source material was blood. The receptors shown here come from a man aged 25 to 40 in good health. The CDR3 runs from the conserved cysteine through the conserved F or W. A D gene is named only where the DNA matches it firmly. Size is stated for part of the rows, as once, few or many counts, or as a class when the clone is expanded.

D | J | V | size | CDR3 | DNA
- | TRBJ1-2 | TRBV29-1 | - | CSATNVGAGFGYTF | TGCAGCGCTACGAACGTCGGCGCGGGATTCGGTTACACCTTC
TRBD1 | TRBJ2-7 | TRBV4-1 | - | CASSQEEGGTGPPYEQYF | TGCGCCAGCAGCCAAGAAGAGGGAGGGACAGGGCCCCCCTACGAGCAGTACTTC
- | TRBJ1-2 | TRBV7-9 | - | CASSPDPGYGYTF | TGTGCCAGCAGCCCGGACCCAGGTTATGGCTACACCTTC
TRBD1 | TRBJ1-5 | TRBV4-1 | - | CASSLGQEKVQPQHF | TGCGCCAGCAGCCTAGGACAGGAAAAGGTGCAGCCCCAGCATTTT
- | TRBJ1-2 | TRBV2 | few | CASTSDRVNYGYTF | TGTGCCAGCACCTCGGACAGAGTTAACTATGGCTACACCTTC
TRBD2 | TRBJ2-7 | TRBV20-1 | few | CSARLAGNSYEQYF | TGCAGTGCTCGACTAGCGGGGAACTCCTACGAGCAGTACTTC
TRBD2 | TRBJ2-1 | TRBV5-4 | - | CASSSPLGGGADEQFF | TGTGCCAGCAGCTCTCCTTTAGGCGGGGGGGCCGATGAGCAGTTCTTC
TRBD1 | TRBJ1-1 | TRBV29-1 | - | CSAGTGLDTEAFF | TGCAGCGCCGGGACAGGGTTGGACACTGAAGCTTTCTTT
- | TRBJ1-2 | TRBV6-2/TRBV6-3 | - | CASSYIDRINYGYTF | TGTGCCAGCAGTTACATCGACAGGATTAACTATGGCTACACCTTC
- | TRBJ2-7 | TRBV7-2 | few | CASSLSRFSYEQYF | TGTGCCAGCAGCTTATCCAGGTTCTCCTACGAGCAGTACTTC
TRBD1 | TRBJ2-1 | TRBV6-2/TRBV6-3 | - | CASSYPTGGHNEQFF | TGTGCCAGCAGTTACCCCACAGGGGGACACAATGAGCAGTTCTTC
TRBD2 | TRBJ2-7 | TRBV3-1 | - | CASSQASGGGYEQYF | TGTGCCAGCAGCCAGGCTAGCGGGGGAGGGTACGAGCAGTACTTC
- | TRBJ2-7 | TRBV2 | - | CTSNRDGTYEQYF | TGTACCTCGAACCGGGACGGTACCTACGAGCAGTACTTC
- | TRBJ2-7 | TRBV4-3 | - | CASSQATSLPNEQYF | TGCGCCAGCAGCCAAGCAACGTCCTTACCTAACGAGCAGTACTTC
- | TRBJ2-1 | TRBV29-1 | - | CSVPRGVNEQFF | TGCAGCGTGCCAAGGGGGGTGAATGAGCAGTTCTTC
TRBD1 | TRBJ1-4 | TRBV6-5 | - | CASSSGQPGEKLFF | TGTGCCAGCAGTTCGGGACAGCCTGGCGAAAAACTGTTTTTT
TRBD2 | TRBJ2-7 | TRBV28 | few | CAIAGTRLYEQYF | TGTGCCATCGCCGGGACTAGGTTATACGAGCAGTACTTC
- | TRBJ2-7 | TRBV24-1 | - | CATSDSTGARYEQYF | TGTGCCACCAGTGATTCGACGGGAGCGAGGTACGAGCAGTACTTC
TRBD2 | TRBJ2-5 | TRBV9 | - | CASSPPGGLAGQETQYF | TGTGCCAGCAGCCCCCCCGGTGGCCTAGCGGGCCAAGAGACCCAGTACTTC
- | TRBJ2-7 | TRBV28 | - | CASSSEYRGTGEQYF | TGTGCCAGCAGTTCCGAATATCGGGGGACGGGCGAGCAGTACTTC
- | TRBJ2-7 | TRBV7-8 | - | CASSLEVKLPYEQYF | TGTGCCAGCAGCTTAGAGGTAAAGCTTCCCTACGAGCAGTACTTC
- | TRBJ1-6 | TRBV30 | once | CAWDIVPGDSLHF | TGTGCCTGGGACATCGTCCCTGGTGACTCCCTCCACTTT
- | TRBJ1-2 | TRBV27 | - | CASTRVLGYGYTF | TGTGCCAGTACCCGGGTCTTGGGCTATGGCTACACCTTC
TRBD1 | TRBJ2-7 | TRBV27 | many | CASRRDRGTYEQYF | TGTGCCAGCCGTCGGGACAGGGGAACCTACGAGCAGTACTTC
TRBD1 | TRBJ2-7 | TRBV30 | - | CAWTDRAFSYEQYF | TGTGCCTGGACAGACAGGGCCTTCTCCTACGAGCAGTACTTC
- | TRBJ1-5 | TRBV12-5 | - | CASAPDGDQPQHF | TGTGCTAGTGCCCCGGACGGGGATCAGCCCCAGCATTTT
- | TRBJ1-1 | TRBV12-3/TRBV12-4 | once | CASSFPGAHTEAFF | TGTGCCAGCAGTTTCCCAGGGGCACACACTGAAGCTTTCTTT
TRBD1 | TRBJ1-2 | TRBV12-3/TRBV12-4 | - | CASSFHPGTGGGYGYTF | TGTGCCAGCAGTTTTCATCCCGGGACAGGGGGAGGGTATGGCTACACCTTC
TRBD2 | TRBJ2-5 | TRBV24-1 | - | CATDPGLAGPYQETQYF | TGTGCCACCGATCCAGGACTAGCGGGACCTTACCAAGAGACCCAGTACTTC
- | TRBJ1-2 | TRBV5-4 | few | CASSTGSANYGYTF | TGTGCCAGCAGCACAGGATCGGCTAACTATGGCTACACCTTC
- | TRBJ1-4 | TRBV7-9 | - | CASRGDGPQTKLFF | TGTGCCAGCAGGGGGGACGGACCTCAAACCAAACTGTTTTTT
TRBD1 | TRBJ1-6 | TRBV29-1 | - | CSVRQGSYNSPLHF | TGCAGCGTCAGACAGGGGTCCTATAATTCACCCCTCCACTTT
- | TRBJ2-7 | TRBV12-3/TRBV12-4 | - | CASSLEGVKNCEQYF | TGTGCCAGCAGTTTAGAAGGCGTGAAGAACTGCGAGCAGTACTTC
TRBD2 | TRBJ2-5 | TRBV12-3/TRBV12-4 | - | CASSVRTSGGQTQYF | TGTGCCAGCAGCGTACGGACTAGCGGGGGACAGACCCAGTACTTC
- | TRBJ2-3 | TRBV29-1 | - | CSVGSRGYTDTQYF | TGCAGCGTGGGGTCGCGGGGCTACACAGATACGCAGTATTTT
TRBD1 | TRBJ2-7 | TRBV7-3 | - | CASSLTGITEQYF | TGTGCCAGCAGCTTGACAGGGATCACCGAGCAGTACTTC
TRBD2 | TRBJ2-1 | TRBV20-1 | - | CSARAPPGLDHNEQFF | TGCAGTGCTAGAGCCCCGCCGGGACTAGATCACAATGAGCAGTTCTTC
- | TRBJ1-1 | TRBV7-3 | few | CASSLLTNTEAFF | TGTGCCAGCAGCTTACTTACGAACACTGAAGCTTTCTTT
TRBD1 | TRBJ2-3 | TRBV20-1 | - | CSARQGVSTDTQYF | TGCAGTGCTAGACAGGGGGTTAGCACAGATACGCAGTATTTT
- | TRBJ1-2 | TRBV5-1 | once | CACSSVANYGYTF | TGCGCCTGCAGCTCTGTAGCTAACTATGGCTACACCTTC
TRBD1 | TRBJ2-3 | TRBV3-1 | - | CASSPGQTPSTDTQYF | TGTGCCAGCAGCCCGGGACAGACTCCTAGCACAGATACGCAGTATTTT
- | TRBJ2-1 | TRBV18 | few | CASSPPAGNNEQFF | TGTGCCAGCTCACCACCGGCAGGGAACAATGAGCAGTTCTTC
- | TRBJ1-1 | TRBV29-1 | many | CSAQTGGVTEAFF | TGCAGCGCTCAGACCGGGGGCGTAACTGAAGCTTTCTTT
- | TRBJ1-4 | TRBV9 | few | CASSVGAATNEKLFF | TGTGCCAGCAGCGTAGGGGCAGCAACTAATGAAAAACTGTTTTTT
TRBD2 | TRBJ2-1 | TRBV20-1 | few | CSARGAGGPLNEQFF | TGCAGTGCTAGAGGTGCGGGGGGGCCTCTCAATGAGCAGTTCTTC
- | TRBJ2-5 | TRBV6-1 | - | CASSEEKRAQETQYF | TGTGCCAGCAGTGAAGAGAAAAGGGCCCAAGAGACCCAGTACTTC
- | TRBJ1-6 | TRBV4-2 | - | CASSQDRQTAYNSPLHF | TGTGCCAGCAGCCAAGATAGGCAGACGGCCTATAATTCACCCCTCCACTTT
- | TRBJ2-1 | TRBV7-9 | - | CASSLVPAVSSYNEQFF | TGTGCCAGCAGCTTAGTCCCAGCGGTCAGCTCCTACAATGAGCAGTTCTTC
- | TRBJ2-7 | TRBV7-9 | - | CASSLDSVQQYF | TGTGCCAGCAGCCTGGACAGTGTTCAGCAGTACTTC
TRBD2 | TRBJ2-2 | TRBV6-5 | - | CASSYSRLAYPGELFF | TGTGCCAGCAGTTACTCGAGACTAGCTTATCCCGGGGAGCTGTTTTTT
TRBD2 | TRBJ2-1 | TRBV11-3 | once | CASKVFSGVYRFF | TGTGCCAGCAAGGTCTTTAGCGGGGTATATCGGTTCTTC
- | TRBJ2-2 | TRBV25-1 | - | CASSGQVNTGELFF | TGTGCCAGCAGTGGACAGGTGAACACCGGGGAGCTGTTTTTT
TRBD1 | TRBJ1-1 | TRBV9 | - | CASSVAPPGQARYTEAFF | TGTGCCAGCAGCGTAGCGCCCCCTGGACAGGCGCGGTACACTGAAGCTTTCTTT